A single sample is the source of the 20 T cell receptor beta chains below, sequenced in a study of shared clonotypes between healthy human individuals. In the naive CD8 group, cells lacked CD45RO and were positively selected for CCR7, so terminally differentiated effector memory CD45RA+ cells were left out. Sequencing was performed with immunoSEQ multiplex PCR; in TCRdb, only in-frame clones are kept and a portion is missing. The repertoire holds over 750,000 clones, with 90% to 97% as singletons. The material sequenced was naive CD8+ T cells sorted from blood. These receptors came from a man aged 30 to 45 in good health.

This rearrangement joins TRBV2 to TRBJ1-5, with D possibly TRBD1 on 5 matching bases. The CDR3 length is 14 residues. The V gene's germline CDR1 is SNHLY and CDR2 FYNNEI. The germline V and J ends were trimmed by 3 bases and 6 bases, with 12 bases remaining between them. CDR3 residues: CASSDRVGIQPQHF. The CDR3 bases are TGTGCCAGCAGTGACAGGGTTGGGATTCAGCCCCAGCATTTT.

The CDR3, as DNA: TGTGCCAGCAGCCAGGGACAGACCCCATACAATGAGCAGTTCTTC. Translating it yields CASSQGQTPYNEQFF. The chain has TRBV27 and TRBJ2-1; 7 bases align to TRBD1. The CDR3 sequence is 15 residues long. CDR1 is MNHEY and CDR2 is SMNVEV in the germline V gene (reference sequence). Trimming at V came to 6 bases and at J to 4 bases, leaving 9 bases not matched to a gene.

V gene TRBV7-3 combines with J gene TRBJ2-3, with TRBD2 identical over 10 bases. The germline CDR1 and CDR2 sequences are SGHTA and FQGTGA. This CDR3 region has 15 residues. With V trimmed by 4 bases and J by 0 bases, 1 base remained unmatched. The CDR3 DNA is TGTGCCAGCAGCTCTAGCGGGGGAAGCACAGATACGCAGTATTTT. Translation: CASSSSGGSTDTQYF.

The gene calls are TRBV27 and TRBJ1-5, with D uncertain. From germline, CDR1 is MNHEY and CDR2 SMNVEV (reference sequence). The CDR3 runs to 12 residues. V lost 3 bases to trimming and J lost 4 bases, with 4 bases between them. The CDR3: CASSFQNQPQHF. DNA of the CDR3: TGTGCCAGCAGTTTTCAGAATCAGCCCCAGCATTTT.

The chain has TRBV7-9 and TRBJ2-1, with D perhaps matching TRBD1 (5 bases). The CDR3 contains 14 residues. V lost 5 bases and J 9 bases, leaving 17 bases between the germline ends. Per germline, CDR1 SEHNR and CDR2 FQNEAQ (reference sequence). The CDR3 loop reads CASSLGQGKSEQFF. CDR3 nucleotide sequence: TGTGCCAGCAGCCTCGGACAAGGCAAGAGTGAGCAGTTCTTC. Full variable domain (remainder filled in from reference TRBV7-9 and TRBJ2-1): DTGVSQNPRHKITKRGQNVTFRCDPISEHNRLYWYRQTLGQGPEFLTYFQNEAQLEKSRLLSDRFSAERPKGSFSTLEIQRTEQGDSAMYLCASSLGQGKSEQFFGPGTRLTVL.

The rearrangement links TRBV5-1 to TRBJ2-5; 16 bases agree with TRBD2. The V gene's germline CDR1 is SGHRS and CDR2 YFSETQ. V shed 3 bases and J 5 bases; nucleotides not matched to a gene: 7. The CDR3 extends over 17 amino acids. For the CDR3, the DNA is TGCGCCAGCAGCTCCGGGACTAGCGGGAGGGAGGGGGAGACCCAGTACTTC. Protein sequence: CASSSGTSGREGETQYF.

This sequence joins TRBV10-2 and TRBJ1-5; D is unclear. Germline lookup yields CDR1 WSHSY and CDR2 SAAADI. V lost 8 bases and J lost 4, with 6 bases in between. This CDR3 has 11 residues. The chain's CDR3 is CASGRNQPQHF. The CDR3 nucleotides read TGCGCCAGCGGTAGGAATCAGCCCCAGCATTTT.

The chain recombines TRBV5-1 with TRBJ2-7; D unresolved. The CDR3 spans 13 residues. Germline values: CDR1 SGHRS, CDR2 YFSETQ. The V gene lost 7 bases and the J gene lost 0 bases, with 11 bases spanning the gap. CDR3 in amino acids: CASGLRSSYEQYF. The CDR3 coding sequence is TGCGCCAGCGGGCTCAGGTCCTCCTACGAGCAGTACTTC.

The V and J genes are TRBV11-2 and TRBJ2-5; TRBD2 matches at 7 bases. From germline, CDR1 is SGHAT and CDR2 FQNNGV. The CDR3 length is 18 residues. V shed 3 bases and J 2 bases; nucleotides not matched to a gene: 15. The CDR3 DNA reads TGTGCCAGCAGCTTGGGGTCAGTAGAGGGGAGGGAACAAGAGACCCAGTACTTC. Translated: CASSLGSVEGREQETQYF.

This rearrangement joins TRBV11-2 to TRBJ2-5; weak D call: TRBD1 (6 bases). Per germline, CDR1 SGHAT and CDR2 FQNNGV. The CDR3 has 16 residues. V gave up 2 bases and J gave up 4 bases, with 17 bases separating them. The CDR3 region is CASSLSRAGAAETQYF. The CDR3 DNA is TGTGCCAGCAGCTTATCCAGGGCAGGGGCCGCAGAGACCCAGTACTTC.

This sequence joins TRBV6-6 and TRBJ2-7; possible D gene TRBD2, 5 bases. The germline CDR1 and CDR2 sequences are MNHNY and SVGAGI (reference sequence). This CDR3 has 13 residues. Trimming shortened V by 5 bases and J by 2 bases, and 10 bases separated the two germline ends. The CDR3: CASSPGVAYEQYF. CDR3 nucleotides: TGTGCCAGCAGTCCCGGGGTAGCCTACGAGCAGTACTTC.

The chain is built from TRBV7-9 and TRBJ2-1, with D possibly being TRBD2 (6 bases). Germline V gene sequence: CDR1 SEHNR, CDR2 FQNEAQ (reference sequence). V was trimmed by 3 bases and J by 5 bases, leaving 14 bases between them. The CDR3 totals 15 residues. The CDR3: CASSLGVGRNNEQFF. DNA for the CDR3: TGTGCCAGCAGCTTGGGGGTGGGGAGGAACAATGAGCAGTTCTTC.

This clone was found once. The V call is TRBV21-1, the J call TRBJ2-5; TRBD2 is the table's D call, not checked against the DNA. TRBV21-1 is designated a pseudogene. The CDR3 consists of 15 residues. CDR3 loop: CASSFPAGYQETQYF. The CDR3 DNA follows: TGTGCCAGCTCTTTCCCAGCGGGGTACCAAGAGACCCAGTACTTC.

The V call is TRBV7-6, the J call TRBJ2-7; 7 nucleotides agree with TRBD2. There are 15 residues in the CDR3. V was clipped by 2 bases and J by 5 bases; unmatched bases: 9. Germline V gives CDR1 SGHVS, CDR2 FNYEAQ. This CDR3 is CASSLSFAGRDEQYF. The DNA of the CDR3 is TGTGCCAGCAGCTTAAGTTTCGCGGGGAGGGACGAGCAGTACTTC. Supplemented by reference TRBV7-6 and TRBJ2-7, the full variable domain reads GAGVSQSPRYKVTKRGQDVALRCDPISGHVSLYWYRQALGQGPEFLTYFNYEAQQDKSGLPNDRFSAERPEGSISTLTIQRTEQRDSAMYRCASSLSFAGRDEQYFGPGTRLTVT.

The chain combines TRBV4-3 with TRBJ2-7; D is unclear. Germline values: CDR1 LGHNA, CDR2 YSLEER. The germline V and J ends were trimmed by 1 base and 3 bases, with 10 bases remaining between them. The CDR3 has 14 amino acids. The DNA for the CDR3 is TGCGCCAGCAGCCAAGGGTTAGGAGTCTACGAGCAGTACTTC. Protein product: CASSQGLGVYEQYF.

In DNA, the CDR3 is TGTGCCAGCAGCGACGGGGTTCCGTATTTT. Amino acid sequence: CASSDGVPYF. This sequence joins TRBV7-9 and TRBJ2-3; D might be TRBD2 (5 bases). CDR3 length: 10 amino acids. Germline V gene data show CDR1 as SEHNR and CDR2 as FQNEAQ (reference sequence). Trimming shortened V by 5 bases and J by 14 bases, and 11 bases separated the two germline ends.

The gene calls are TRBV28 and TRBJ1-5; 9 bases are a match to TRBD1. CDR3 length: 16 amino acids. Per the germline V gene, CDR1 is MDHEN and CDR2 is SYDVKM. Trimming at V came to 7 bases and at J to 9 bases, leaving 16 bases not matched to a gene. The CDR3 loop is CASTTPRDREFLPQHF. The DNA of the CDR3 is TGTGCCAGCACCACACCCCGGGACAGGGAATTTCTGCCCCAGCATTTT.

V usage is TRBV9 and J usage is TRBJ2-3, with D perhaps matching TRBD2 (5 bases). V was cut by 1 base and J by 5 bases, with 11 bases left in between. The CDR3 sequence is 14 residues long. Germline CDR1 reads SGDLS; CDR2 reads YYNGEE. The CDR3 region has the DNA TGTGCCAGCAGCGTACGGGGTGAGGAAGATACGCAGTATTTT. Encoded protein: CASSVRGEEDTQYF.

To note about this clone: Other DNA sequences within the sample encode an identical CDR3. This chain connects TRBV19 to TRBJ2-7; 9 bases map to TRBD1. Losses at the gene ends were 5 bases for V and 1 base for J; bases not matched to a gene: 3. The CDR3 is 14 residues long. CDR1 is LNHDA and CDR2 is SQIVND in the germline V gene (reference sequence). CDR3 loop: CASSSGTGSYEQYF. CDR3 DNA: TGTGCCAGTAGTTCCGGGACAGGGTCCTACGAGCAGTACTTC. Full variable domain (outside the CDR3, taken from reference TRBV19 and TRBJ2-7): DGGITQSPKYLFRKEGQNVTLSCEQNLNHDAMYWYRQDPGQGLRLIYYSQIVNDFQKGDIAEGYSVSREKKESFPLTVTSAQKNPTAFYLCASSSGTGSYEQYFGPGTRLTVT.

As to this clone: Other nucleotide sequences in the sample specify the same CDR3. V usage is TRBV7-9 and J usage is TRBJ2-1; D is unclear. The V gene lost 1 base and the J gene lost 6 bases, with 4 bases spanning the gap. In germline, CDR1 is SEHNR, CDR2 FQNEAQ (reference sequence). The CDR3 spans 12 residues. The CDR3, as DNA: TGTGCCAGCAGCTTAGAGAGCAATGAGCAGTTCTTC. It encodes CASSLESNEQFF.